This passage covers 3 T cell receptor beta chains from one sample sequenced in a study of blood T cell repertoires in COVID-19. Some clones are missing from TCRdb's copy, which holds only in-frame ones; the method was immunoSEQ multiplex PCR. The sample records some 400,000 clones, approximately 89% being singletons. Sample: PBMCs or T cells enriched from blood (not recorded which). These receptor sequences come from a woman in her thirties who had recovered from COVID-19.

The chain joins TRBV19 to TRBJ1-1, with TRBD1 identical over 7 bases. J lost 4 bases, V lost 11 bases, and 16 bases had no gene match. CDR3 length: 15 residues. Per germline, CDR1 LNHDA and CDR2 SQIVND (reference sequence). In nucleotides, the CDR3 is TGTGCCGCAGAGTGGGGGGACAGATTAACCACTGAAGCTTTCTTT. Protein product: CAAEWGDRLTTEAFF.

The CDR3 DNA is TGTGCCAGCAGCCAAGAGGGAGGGACAGGGTGGTGGGGCTCTGGAAACACCATATATTTT. This gives the protein CASSQEGGTGWWGSGNTIYF. V and J are TRBV4-2 and TRBJ1-3; 9 bases line up with TRBD1. The CDR3 contains 20 residues. CDR1 is LGHNA, CDR2 YNFKEQ, per germline. V dropped 0 bases and J dropped 0; count of bases not matched to a gene: 12.

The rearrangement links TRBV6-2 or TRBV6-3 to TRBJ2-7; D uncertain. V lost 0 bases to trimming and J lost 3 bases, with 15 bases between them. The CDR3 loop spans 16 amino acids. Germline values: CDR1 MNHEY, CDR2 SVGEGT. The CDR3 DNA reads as TGTGCCAGCAGTTACTCGACATACCCACCCAGCTACGAGCAGTACTTC. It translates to CASSYSTYPPSYEQYF.